These 32 T cell receptor beta chains were all obtained from the same sample, sequenced in a study of T cell clones after liver transplantation. Generated by immunoSEQ multiplex PCR, the TCRdb table keeps only in-frame clones and is missing some. Of approximately 71,000 clones in the sample, nearly 95% are singletons; the top ten hold 0.75% to 1%. Sequencing was performed on CD4+ T cells from blood, taken nearly 26 months after liver transplant. The receptors derive from a human patient who received a liver transplant. A subset of T cells may come from the graft donor.

This rearrangement joins TRBV5-1 to TRBJ1-3; D not certain. The germline V gene has CDR1 SGHRS and CDR2 YFSETQ. This CDR3 has 16 amino acids. Deletions cut 0 bases from V and 0 bases from J, with 10 bases between. The CDR3 DNA follows: TGCGCCAGCAGCTTGGTTGCTCCCAACTCTGGAAACACCATATATTTT. Protein sequence: CASSLVAPNSGNTIYF.

This clone is a singleton in its sample. J is TRBJ1-2 and V is TRBV28; D not certain. V gave up 10 bases and J gave up 5 bases, with 14 bases separating them. The CDR3 is made up of 12 amino acids. Germline-derived CDR1 and CDR2 are MDHEN and SYDVKM. The CDR3 loop reads CAIPEGLYGYTF. The CDR3 DNA follows: TGTGCCATCCCAGAAGGGTTATATGGCTACACCTTC.

The chain has TRBV4-1 and TRBJ2-7, with D perhaps matching TRBD1 or TRBD2 (5 bases each). V was pared by 2 bases and J by 2 bases, with 10 bases between. This CDR3 is built from 14 residues. Germline lookup yields CDR1 MGHRA and CDR2 YSYEKL. Here the CDR3 DNA reads TGCGCCAGCAGCCAACTCTTGGGGGCCTACGAGCAGTACTTC. Translation: CASSQLLGAYEQYF.

Only one count was recorded for this clone. The CDR3 DNA follows: TGTGCCAGCAGCCCCTTAAGGGGAGACACAGATACGCAGTATTTT. It translates to CASSPLRGDTDTQYF. The chain recombines TRBV7-8 with TRBJ2-3; TRBD1 or TRBD2 may be the D gene (5 bases each). V lost 5 bases, J lost 2 bases, and 14 bases lay in between. Germline-derived CDR1 and CDR2 are SGHVS and FQNEAQ. CDR3 length equals 15 residues. The complete variable domain, with remaining parts taken from reference TRBV7-8 and TRBJ2-3, reads GAGVSQSPRYKVAKRGQDVALRCDPISGHVSLFWYQQALGQGPEFLTYFQNEAQLDKSGLPSDRFFAERPEGSVSTLKIQRTQQEDSAVYLCASSPLRGDTDTQYFGPGTRLTVL.

This chain uses TRBV7-6 with TRBJ1-2; perhaps TRBD1 as D (5 bases). CDR1 is SGHVS and CDR2 is FNYEAQ in the germline V gene. Deletions cut 7 bases from V and 3 bases from J, with 18 bases between. The CDR3 is 15 residues long. The CDR3 here is CASTSLGDRDYGYTF. CDR3 sequence (DNA): TGTGCCAGCACCTCATTGGGGGATAGGGACTATGGCTACACCTTC. Variable domain in full (rest from reference TRBV7-6 and TRBJ1-2): GAGVSQSPRYKVTKRGQDVALRCDPISGHVSLYWYRQALGQGPEFLTYFNYEAQQDKSGLPNDRFSAERPEGSISTLTIQRTEQRDSAMYRCASTSLGDRDYGYTFGSGTRLTVV.

V gene TRBV7-2 combines with J gene TRBJ2-2, with 12 bases identical to TRBD2. The CDR3 is 19 residues long. The J segment lost 1 base and the V segment lost 5 bases, leaving 11 bases of the junction unmatched. Germline V gives CDR1 SGHTA, CDR2 FQGNSA. CDR3 residues: CASSRRTSGTPRNTGELFF. CDR3 DNA: TGTGCCAGCAGCCGAAGGACTAGCGGGACTCCCCGGAACACCGGGGAGCTGTTTTTT.

The chain recombines TRBV2 with TRBJ2-2; 15 bases are shared with TRBD2. Germline-derived CDR1 and CDR2 are SNHLY and FYNNEI. The V segment lost 8 bases and the J segment 3 bases; nucleotides outside the gene matches: 7. The CDR3 covers 17 residues. The CDR3: CASWGGLAGGYTGELFF. CDR3 bases: TGTGCCAGCTGGGGTGGACTAGCGGGAGGGTACACCGGGGAGCTGTTTTTT.

This rearrangement joins TRBV5-4 to TRBJ2-1; 7 bases map to TRBD2. V was pared by 5 bases and J by 1 base, with 6 bases of the junction left unmatched. Germline V gene sequence: CDR1 SGHNT, CDR2 YYREEE (reference sequence). CDR3 length equals 15 residues. CDR3 amino acids: CASSLSGPSYNEQFF. The CDR3 DNA reads TGTGCCAGCAGTCTTAGCGGGCCTTCCTACAATGAGCAGTTCTTC. Drawing the rest from reference TRBV5-4 and TRBJ2-1, the complete variable domain is ETGVTQSPTHLIKTRGQQVTLRCSSQSGHNTVSWYQQALGQGPQFIFQYYREEENGRGNFPPRFSGLQFPNYSSELNVNALELDDSALYLCASSLSGPSYNEQFFGPGTRLTVL.

The chain employs TRBV6-1 and TRBJ2-6; D unresolved. The CDR3 covers 19 residues. Germline lookup yields CDR1 MNHNS and CDR2 SASEGT. Trimming cost V 1 base and J 0 bases, with 16 bases left between them. CDR3 protein: CASSEGIARSNSGANVLTF. The CDR3 DNA sequence: TGTGCCAGCAGTGAAGGCATAGCACGTTCAAACTCTGGGGCCAACGTCCTGACTTTC.

The chain joins TRBV5-1 to TRBJ2-1; 8 bases map to TRBD2. This CDR3 contains 15 residues. V was clipped by 4 bases and J by 4 bases; unmatched bases: 7. The germline CDR1 and CDR2 sequences are SGHRS and YFSETQ. CDR3 residues: CASSPGASGYNEQFF. The DNA for the CDR3 is TGCGCCAGCAGCCCGGGAGCTAGCGGGTACAATGAGCAGTTCTTC. Using reference TRBV5-1 and TRBJ2-1 for the parts outside the CDR3, the full variable domain is KAGVTQTPRYLIKTRGQQVTLSCSPISGHRSVSWYQQTPGQGLQFLFEYFSETQRNKGNFPGRFSGRQFSNSRSEMNVSTLELGDSALYLCASSPGASGYNEQFFGPGTRLTVL.

The chain recombines TRBV29-1 with TRBJ1-1; a possible D gene is TRBD1 (5 bases). From germline, CDR1 is SQVTM and CDR2 ANQGSEA. V was shortened by 1 base and J by 7 bases, with 16 bases between the two germline ends. The CDR3 loop spans 14 amino acids. The CDR3 nucleotides are TGCAGCGTTGAAGCCCCCCGGGGGGTAAATGAAGCTTTCTTT. Amino acid sequence: CSVEAPRGVNEAFF.

The V call is TRBV4-1, the J call TRBJ2-3, with no clear D. V lost 8 bases, J lost 6 bases, and 12 bases lay in between. The CDR3 is 12 amino acids. CDR1 is MGHRA and CDR2 is YSYEKL in the germline V gene. CDR3 amino acids: CASGLDRDTQYF. CDR3 DNA: TGCGCCAGCGGTTTAGATAGGGATACGCAGTATTTT.

Here the CDR3 reads CASSPQPGTAGNTIYF. CDR3 in DNA: TGTGCCAGCAGCCCCCAACCCGGGACAGCCGGAAACACCATATATTTT. The V gene is TRBV9, the J gene TRBJ1-3, with 7 bases identical to TRBD1. The CDR3 extends over 16 amino acids. With V trimmed by 4 bases and J by 4 bases, 11 bases remained unmatched. Germline V CDR1 and CDR2: SGDLS, YYNGEE. The whole variable domain, remainder taken from reference TRBV9 and TRBJ1-3, is DSGVTQTPKHLITATGQRVTLRCSPRSGDLSVYWYQQSLDQGLQFLIQYYNGEERAKGNILERFSAQQFPDLHSELNLSSLELGDSALYFCASSPQPGTAGNTIYFGEGSWLTVV.

This clone occurred once. This sequence joins TRBV6-1 and TRBJ1-5; TRBD1 is a possible D gene (5 bases). Trimming removed 6 bases at V and 7 bases at J, with 16 bases between. This CDR3 is built from 14 residues. Per the germline V gene, CDR1 is MNHNS and CDR2 is SASEGT. CDR3 residues: CASSADGGTQPQHF. In nucleotides, the CDR3 is TGTGCCAGCAGCGCCGACGGGGGAACGCAGCCCCAGCATTTT.

V and J are TRBV7-8 and TRBJ2-7; a weak D match, TRBD2 (6 bases). The CDR3 extends over 15 amino acids. Germline V gene data show CDR1 as SGHVS and CDR2 as FQNEAQ. V lost 1 base to trimming and J lost 3 bases, with 13 bases between them. The chain's CDR3 is CASSLGFGGRYEQYF. CDR3 in DNA: TGTGCCAGCAGCTTAGGATTCGGAGGGCGCTACGAGCAGTACTTC.

J is TRBJ2-2 and V is TRBV10-3, with TRBD2 identical over 7 bases. This CDR3 has 16 amino acids. Unmatched junction bases numbered 8, after V lost 6 bases and J lost 1 base. CDR1 and CDR2 (germline): ENHRY, SYGVKD. CDR3 sequence reads: CAISAAWGGNTGELFF. CDR3 DNA: TGTGCCATCAGCGCCGCCTGGGGGGGGAACACCGGGGAGCTGTTTTTT.

CDR3 nucleotides: TGTGCCAGCAGTGAACAAACAGGGGGCGGCTATGGCTACACCTTC. Translated, it gives CASSEQTGGGYGYTF. The J gene is TRBJ1-2, the V gene TRBV6-1; TRBD1 aligns across 9 bases. The CDR3 sequence is 15 residues long. Germline V gene data show CDR1 as MNHNS and CDR2 as SASEGT. V was pared by 2 bases and J by 4 bases, with 5 bases of the junction left unmatched.

The rearrangement joins TRBV5-1 to TRBJ1-2; 10 nucleotides line up with TRBD1. Germline lookup yields CDR1 SGHRS and CDR2 YFSETQ. The CDR3 spans 15 residues. Trimming removed 5 bases from V and 4 bases from J; junction bases left unmatched: 8. As DNA, the CDR3 is TGCGCCAGCAGTGCTGGACGGGACAGGGGCTATGGCTACACCTTC. Protein sequence: CASSAGRDRGYGYTF.

This clone is a singleton in its sample. The V and J genes are TRBV9 and TRBJ2-7; the match to TRBD2 covers 9 bases. CDR3 length: 18 amino acids. CDR1 SGDLS and CDR2 YYNGEE come from the germline V gene. With V trimmed by 0 bases and J by 2 bases, 12 bases remained unmatched. The CDR3 nucleotides are TGTGCCAGCAGCGTAGGTAAGCTAGCGGGATTTGGGGCCTACGAGCAGTACTTC. Encoded protein: CASSVGKLAGFGAYEQYF. The full variable domain, with the rest looked up from reference TRBV9 and TRBJ2-7, is DSGVTQTPKHLITATGQRVTLRCSPRSGDLSVYWYQQSLDQGLQFLIQYYNGEERAKGNILERFSAQQFPDLHSELNLSSLELGDSALYFCASSVGKLAGFGAYEQYFGPGTRLTVT.

The chain carries TRBV2 and TRBJ1-1; no clear D gene. Looked up from germline, CDR1 is SNHLY and CDR2 is FYNNEI. The CDR3 consists of 13 residues. V was trimmed by 6 bases and J by 0 bases, leaving 8 bases between them. CDR3 sequence reads: CASSGAMNTEAFF. CDR3 sequence (DNA): TGTGCCAGCAGCGGAGCCATGAACACTGAAGCTTTCTTT.

This clone was detected only once. The chain couples TRBV5-1 to TRBJ1-3, with 11 bases lining up with TRBD1. V was pared by 3 bases and J by 3 bases, with 8 bases of the junction left unmatched. This CDR3 spans 17 amino acids. The V gene's germline CDR1 is SGHRS and CDR2 YFSETQ. In nucleotides, the CDR3 is TGCGCCAGCAGCTGGACAGGGGGCGGCTCTGGTGGAAACACCATATATTTT. It is translated as CASSWTGGGSGGNTIYF.

V is TRBV28 and J is TRBJ2-5; D is uncertain. V was shortened by 2 bases and J by 5 bases, with 15 bases between the two germline ends. Germline V lookup: CDR1 MDHEN, CDR2 SYDVKM. The CDR3 has 15 residues. The CDR3 DNA follows: TGTGCCAGCAGTTTAAGTTCTGTCCCCGGGGAGACCCAGTACTTC. Translating gives CASSLSSVPGETQYF.

The chain combines TRBV5-1 with TRBJ1-5; D ambiguous. The CDR3 loop spans 15 amino acids. Trimming left V 0 bases short and J 3 bases short, with 10 bases between. CDR1 SGHRS and CDR2 YFSETQ come from the germline V gene. The CDR3 sequence is CASSLVPGNNQPQHF. For the CDR3, the DNA is TGCGCCAGCAGCTTGGTGCCTGGAAACAATCAGCCCCAGCATTTT.

The J gene is TRBJ1-1, the V gene TRBV5-5; TRBD1 agrees at 7 bases. With 3 bases clipped from V and 4 bases from J, the junction kept 3 bases outside the gene matches. CDR1 SGHKS and CDR2 YYEKEE come from the germline V gene (reference sequence). This CDR3 spans 13 amino acids. The CDR3 reads CASSWTGATEAFF. The CDR3 bases are TGTGCCAGCAGCTGGACAGGAGCCACTGAAGCTTTCTTT.

The rearrangement joins TRBV19 to TRBJ2-5, with D perhaps being TRBD1 or TRBD2 (5 bases each). Trimming pared 6 bases from V and 5 bases from J, leaving 13 bases between. Germline V gene sequence: CDR1 LNHDA, CDR2 SQIVND (reference sequence). This CDR3 region has 13 residues. This chain's CDR3 is CASRRGNGETQYF. The DNA for the CDR3 is TGTGCCAGTAGGAGGGGAAATGGTGAGACCCAGTACTTC.

The chain carries TRBV25-1 and TRBJ1-4; 7 nucleotides line up with TRBD1. Germline assignment: CDR1 MGHDK and CDR2 SYGVNS. The CDR3 has 15 amino acids. Germline trimming cut 2 bases from V and 8 bases from J; bases unmatched to any gene: 8. CDR3 sequence: CASSEPGQLGEKLFF. The CDR3 DNA is TGTGCCAGCAGTGAACCGGGACAGCTTGGGGAAAAACTGTTTTTT.

Only one count was recorded for this clone. The gene calls are TRBV7-3 and TRBJ1-5, with D possibly matching TRBD1 (5 bases). This CDR3 is 16 amino acids long. Trimming removed 2 bases from V and 4 bases from J, with 15 bases in between. The germline V gene encodes CDR1 SGHTA and CDR2 FQGTGA. This chain's CDR3 is CASSLVDGQLNQPQHF. Here the CDR3 DNA reads TGTGCCAGCAGCTTAGTGGACGGACAACTTAATCAGCCCCAGCATTTT.

This chain joins TRBV19 and TRBJ2-2; 8 nucleotides match TRBD1. CDR3 length equals 16 residues. With V trimmed by 3 bases and J by 0 bases, 3 bases remained unmatched. Germline V gene sequence: CDR1 LNHDA, CDR2 SQIVND (reference sequence). The CDR3 DNA reads TGTGCCAGTAGTATCCCACAGGGGGCGAACACCGGGGAGCTGTTTTTT. Translating it yields CASSIPQGANTGELFF.

V usage is TRBV9 and J usage is TRBJ2-2, with 8 bases matching TRBD2. Germline V lookup: CDR1 SGDLS, CDR2 YYNGEE. This CDR3 spans 14 amino acids. J lost 5 bases, V lost 3 bases, and 3 bases had no gene match. CDR3 sequence (DNA): TGTGCCAGCAGCGCGGGACTAGGGACCGGGGAGCTGTTTTTT. This codes for CASSAGLGTGELFF.

The chain joins TRBV19 to TRBJ1-1; weak D call: TRBD1 (5 bases). This CDR3 spans 15 amino acids. Germline CDR1 is LNHDA and CDR2 is SQIVND (reference sequence). V was pared by 5 bases and J by 1 base, with 14 bases between. The CDR3 is CASSGRGRQNTEAFF. The CDR3 DNA sequence: TGTGCCAGTAGTGGCCGGGGACGGCAGAACACTGAAGCTTTCTTT.

This sequence joins TRBV11-3 and TRBJ2-2, with unresolved D. Per the germline V gene, CDR1 is SGHNT and CDR2 is YENEEA. The CDR3 is made up of 13 amino acids. V shed 6 bases and J shed 6 bases, with 11 bases lying between them. In nucleotides, the CDR3 is TGTGCCAGCAGGAGGACGCAGCCCGGGGAGCTGTTTTTT. Residues: CASRRTQPGELFF.

CDR3 loop: CASSLEGQGSPLHF. The CDR3 nucleotides read TGCGCCAGCAGCTTGGAAGGGCAGGGTTCACCCCTCCACTTT. This chain links TRBV5-1 with TRBJ1-6, with D maybe TRBD1 (5 bases). The germline CDR1 and CDR2 sequences are SGHRS and YFSETQ. The CDR3 is made up of 14 amino acids. Trimming pared 0 bases from V and 9 bases from J, leaving 10 bases between.